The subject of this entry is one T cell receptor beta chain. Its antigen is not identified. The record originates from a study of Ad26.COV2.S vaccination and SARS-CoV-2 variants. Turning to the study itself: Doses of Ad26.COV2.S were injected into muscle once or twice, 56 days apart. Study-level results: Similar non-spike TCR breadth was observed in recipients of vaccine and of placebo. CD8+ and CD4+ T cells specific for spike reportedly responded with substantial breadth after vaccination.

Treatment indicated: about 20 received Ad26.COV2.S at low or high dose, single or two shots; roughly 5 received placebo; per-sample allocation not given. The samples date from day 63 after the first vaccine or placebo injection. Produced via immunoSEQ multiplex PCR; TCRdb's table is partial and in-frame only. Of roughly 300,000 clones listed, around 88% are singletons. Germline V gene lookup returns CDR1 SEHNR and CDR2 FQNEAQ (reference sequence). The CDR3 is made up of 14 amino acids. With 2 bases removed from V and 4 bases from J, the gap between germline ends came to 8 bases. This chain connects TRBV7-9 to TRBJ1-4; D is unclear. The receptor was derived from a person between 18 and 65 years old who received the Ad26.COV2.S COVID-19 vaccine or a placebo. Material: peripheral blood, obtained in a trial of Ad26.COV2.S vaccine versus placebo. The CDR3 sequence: CASSLRRSNEKLFF. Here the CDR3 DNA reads TGTGCCAGCAGCTTAAGACGGAGTAATGAAAAACTGTTTTTT.